Listed here are 15 T cell receptor beta chains from one sample, sequenced in a study of breast tumors, draining lymph nodes, adjacent tissues. The lymph nodes were axillary draining lymph nodes from breast cancer patients. Each CDR3 protein is one row after TCRdb ran MiXCR on the multiplex PCR reads. Here the sample spans over 250,000 distinct CDR3 sequences, 30% to 35% being singletons. The specimen was axillary lymph node tissue. These TCRs come from a female donor with breast cancer. Some clones in this sample may be carry-over from other donors' samples.

In the case of this clonotype: This is likely a read error, given that the CDR3 carries no conserved phenylalanine or tryptophan at its end. CDR3 in amino acids: CSARRQTTNGKLFL. The CDR3 DNA is TGCAGTGCTAGAAGACAGACAACTAATGGAAAACTGTTTCTT. The chain has TRBV20-1 and TRBJ1-4; TRBD1 might be the D (5 bases). Per the germline V gene, CDR1 is DFQATT and CDR2 is SNEGSKA (reference sequence). The CDR3 length is 14 residues.

This clonotype was detected many times. This chain connects TRBV20-1 to TRBJ1-3; D unclear. The V gene lost 3 bases and the J gene lost 0 bases, with 9 bases spanning the gap. This CDR3 comprises 14 residues. Germline values: CDR1 DFQATT, CDR2 SNEGSKA (reference sequence). The CDR3 here is CSARGLSSGNTIYF. DNA of the CDR3: TGCAGTGCTAGGGGTCTCTCCTCTGGAAACACCATATATTTT.

Turning to this clonotype: With a much larger clone just one base away, this may be a read error. The chain's CDR3 is CASSGLHGRNTDTQYF. CDR3 coding DNA: TGTGCCAGCAGCGGCCTGCACGGGAGAAACACAGATACGCAGTATTTT. The chain combines TRBV5-4 with TRBJ2-3; weak D call: TRBD2 (6 bases). From germline, CDR1 is SGHNT and CDR2 YYREEE (reference sequence). CDR3 length equals 16 residues. The V gene lost 4 bases and the J gene lost 2 bases, with 17 bases spanning the gap.

This clonotype showed up many times. The chain couples TRBV19 to TRBJ1-2; a possible D gene is TRBD1 (6 bases). V was cut by 7 bases and J by 8 bases, with 23 bases left in between. CDR1 is LNHDA and CDR2 is SQIVND in the germline V gene (reference sequence). This CDR3 spans 15 amino acids. CDR3 loop: CASTSGRQVTSGYTF. The CDR3 nucleotides are TGTGCCAGTACCTCTGGTCGACAGGTAACTAGCGGCTACACCTTC.

This clonotype has ten or more counts. The V and J genes are TRBV24-1 and TRBJ1-2, with D uncertain. V lost 7 bases and J 8 bases, leaving 16 bases between the germline ends. The CDR3 has 13 residues. The germline CDR1 and CDR2 sequences are KGHDR and SFDVKD. CDR3 residues: CATRGFGRKGYTF. The CDR3 DNA reads TGTGCCACCAGGGGGTTTGGCAGAAAAGGCTACACCTTC.

This sequence joins TRBV3-1 and TRBJ2-3; TRBD1 aligns across 7 bases. The CDR3 runs 15 residues. The V and J ends lost 1 base and 4 bases, in that order; junction bases with no gene match: 5. Germline CDR1 LGHDT, CDR2 YNNKEL (reference sequence). CDR3 in DNA: TGTGCCAGCAGCCAAGGGACAGGAGGCGCAGATACGCAGTATTTT. Its translation: CASSQGTGGADTQYF.

J is TRBJ2-5 and V is TRBV29-1; D gene uncertain. Per germline, CDR1 SQVTM and CDR2 ANQGSEA. CDR3 length equals 13 residues. The CDR3 loop is CSAAQGQQETQYF. CDR3 coding DNA: TGCAGTGCTGCGCAAGGTCAGCAAGAGACCCAGTACTTC.

This clonotype was observed many times. The chain links TRBV4-2 to TRBJ2-5; D unclear. The CDR3 sequence is 14 residues long. The V and J ends lost 0 bases and 5 bases respectively, with 10 bases between them. In germline, CDR1 is LGHNA, CDR2 YNFKEQ. The DNA of the CDR3 is TGTGCCAGCAGCCAAGATGCTGGAGAGGAGACCCAGTACTTC. Translating gives CASSQDAGEETQYF.

This clonotype was seen many times. The chain joins TRBV11-1 to TRBJ2-1, with TRBD2 matching 9 bases. This CDR3 contains 17 residues. Germline trimming cut 2 bases from V and 6 bases from J; bases unmatched to any gene: 11. Germline CDR1 reads SGHAT; CDR2 reads FQDESV (reference sequence). In DNA, the CDR3 is TGTGCCAGCAGCTTATTGGTGGCGGGAGGGCCGGGCAATGAGCAGTTCTTC. It is translated as CASSLLVAGGPGNEQFF.

Many counts were recorded for this clonotype. The rearrangement uses TRBV5-8 and TRBJ1-2, with TRBD1 as a possible D gene (6 bases). The CDR3 loop spans 14 amino acids. From germline, CDR1 is SGHTS and CDR2 YDEGEE. V was trimmed by 4 bases and J by 4 bases, leaving 14 bases between them. The CDR3 sequence is CASSRKDRFYGYTF. DNA of the CDR3: TGTGCCAGCAGCCGAAAAGACAGGTTCTATGGCTACACCTTC.

This clonotype appeared many times. The V and J genes are TRBV10-3 and TRBJ2-6, with a possible D match to TRBD1 (5 bases). The CDR3 length is 15 residues. Trimming removed 6 bases at V and 2 bases at J, with 11 bases between. Germline V CDR1 and CDR2: ENHRY, SYGVKD. For the CDR3, the DNA is TGTGCCATCAGACCGCAGGGTACTGGGGCCAACGTCCTGACTTTC. Translating it yields CAIRPQGTGANVLTF.

Concerning this clonotype itself: The junction and the germline gene differ at one end; a read error may be behind it. The chain is built from TRBV5-1 and TRBJ2-7; D is tentatively TRBD1 or TRBD2 (5 bases each). The CDR3 runs to 15 residues. Germline CDR1 and CDR2: SGHRS and YFSETQ. The CDR3 bases are TGCACCAGCAGCTTGTCTTATGGGGGCTCCTACGAGCAGTACTTC. This encodes CTSSLSYGGSYEQYF.

About this clonotype itself: One end of the junction does not line up with germline, which may come from a read error. The chain is built from TRBV10-1 and TRBJ1-1; D is uncertain. The CDR3 consists of 13 residues. Germline V CDR1 and CDR2: WNHNN, SYGVQD (reference sequence). The CDR3 DNA reads TGCGCCAGCAGCTTATGGCAGAACACTGAAGCTCTCTTT. It yields the protein CASSLWQNTEALF.

Of note for this clonotype: One junction end disagrees with the germline gene, perhaps due to a read error. The chain links TRBV5-5 to TRBJ2-6; D remains unclear. The CDR3 sequence is 14 residues long. The germline V gene has CDR1 SGHKS and CDR2 YYEKEE (reference sequence). In nucleotides, the CDR3 is TGTGCCAGCAGCTTGAACTCTGCGGCCAACGTCCTGACTTTC. Translated: CASSLNSAANVLTF. Together with reference TRBV5-5 and TRBJ2-6, the CDR3 gives the full variable domain: DAGVTQSPTHLIKTRGQQVTLRCSPISGHKSVSWYQQVLGQGPQFIFQYYEKEERGRGNFPDRFSARQFPNYSSELNVNALLLGDSALYLCASSLNSAANVLTFGAGSRLTVL.

V and J are TRBV10-1 and TRBJ1-2; D is undetermined. V was pared by 3 bases and J by 6 bases, with 14 bases between. CDR3 length: 14 amino acids. CDR1 and CDR2 from the germline V gene are WNHNN and SYGVQD (reference sequence). For the CDR3, the DNA is TGCGCCAGCAGTGAATTGGAGGCGAGGGATGGCTACACCTTC. Protein: CASSELEARDGYTF.